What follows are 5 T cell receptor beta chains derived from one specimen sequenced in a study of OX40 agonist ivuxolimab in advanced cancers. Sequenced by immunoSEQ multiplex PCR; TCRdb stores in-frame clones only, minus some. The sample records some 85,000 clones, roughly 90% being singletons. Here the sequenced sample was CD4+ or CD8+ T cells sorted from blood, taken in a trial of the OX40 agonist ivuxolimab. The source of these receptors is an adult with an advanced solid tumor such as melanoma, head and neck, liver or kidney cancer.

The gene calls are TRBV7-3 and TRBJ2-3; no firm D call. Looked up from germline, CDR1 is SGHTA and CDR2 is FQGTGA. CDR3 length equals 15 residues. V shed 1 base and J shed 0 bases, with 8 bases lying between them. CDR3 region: CASSLMAGSTDTQYF. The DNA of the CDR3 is TGTGCCAGCAGCTTAATGGCCGGCAGCACAGATACGCAGTATTTT.

The CDR3 coding sequence is TGTGCCAGCAGCGTAGGGATGGGGGAAGGTGGAAACAATGAGCAGTTCTTC. Translating gives CASSVGMGEGGNNEQFF. The J gene is TRBJ2-1, the V gene TRBV9; D possibly matches TRBD1 or TRBD2 (5 bases each). Trimming took off 0 bases at V and 5 bases at J, with 18 bases between the two ends. This CDR3 comprises 17 residues. Per germline, CDR1 SGDLS and CDR2 YYNGEE.

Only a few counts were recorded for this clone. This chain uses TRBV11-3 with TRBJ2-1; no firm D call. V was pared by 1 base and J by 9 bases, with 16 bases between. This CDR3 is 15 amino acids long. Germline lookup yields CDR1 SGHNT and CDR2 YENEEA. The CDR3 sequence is CASSLGSYQSGEQFF. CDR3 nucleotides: TGTGCCAGCAGCTTAGGCTCCTACCAGTCGGGTGAGCAGTTCTTC.

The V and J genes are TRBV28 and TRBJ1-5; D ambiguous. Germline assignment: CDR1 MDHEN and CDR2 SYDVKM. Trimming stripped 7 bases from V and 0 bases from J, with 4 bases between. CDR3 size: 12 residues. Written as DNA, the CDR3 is TGTGCCAGCAAGTATAGCAATCAGCCCCAGCATTTT. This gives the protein CASKYSNQPQHF.

The CDR3 coding sequence is TGTGCCAGCAGGGTGACAGATAACTATGGCTACACCTTC. Its protein is CASRVTDNYGYTF. This chain joins TRBV6-1 and TRBJ1-2; tentatively, D is TRBD1 (5 bases). V lost 6 bases to trimming and J lost 1 base, with 9 bases between them. Germline CDR1 is MNHNS and CDR2 is SASEGT. The CDR3 covers 13 residues.